This T cell receptor (beta chain) derives from a study of blood T cell repertoires in COVID-19. In the study overall: Samples of COVID-19 (acute and convalescent) were obtained from the United States, Italy and Spain. T cells, B-cell-depleted T cells, or PBMCs provided the cDNA or gDNA that served as material.

Original data processing: Reference gene primer amplification in the assay estimated nucleated cell counts. The protocol was immunoSEQ multiplex PCR, while the TCRdb copy is restricted to in-frame clones and leaves out a portion. From that table come the V and J calls and clone size; the DNA was used to work out D and trimming. Of about 100,000 clones listed, approximately 81% were seen once; the top ten hold more than 10%. The clonotype was recovered from a human donor in a cohort sampled during active COVID-19. What was sequenced was peripheral blood.

The CDR3 loop reads CASSSQGANYNEQFF. Here the CDR3 DNA reads TGCGCCAGCAGTTCACAGGGGGCTAACTACAATGAGCAGTTCTTC. The J gene is TRBJ2-1, the V gene TRBV5-1; 9 bases map to TRBD1. CDR1 and CDR2 from the germline V gene are SGHRS and YFSETQ. V gave up 5 bases and J gave up 3 bases; unmatched junction bases: 6. This CDR3 contains 15 residues.